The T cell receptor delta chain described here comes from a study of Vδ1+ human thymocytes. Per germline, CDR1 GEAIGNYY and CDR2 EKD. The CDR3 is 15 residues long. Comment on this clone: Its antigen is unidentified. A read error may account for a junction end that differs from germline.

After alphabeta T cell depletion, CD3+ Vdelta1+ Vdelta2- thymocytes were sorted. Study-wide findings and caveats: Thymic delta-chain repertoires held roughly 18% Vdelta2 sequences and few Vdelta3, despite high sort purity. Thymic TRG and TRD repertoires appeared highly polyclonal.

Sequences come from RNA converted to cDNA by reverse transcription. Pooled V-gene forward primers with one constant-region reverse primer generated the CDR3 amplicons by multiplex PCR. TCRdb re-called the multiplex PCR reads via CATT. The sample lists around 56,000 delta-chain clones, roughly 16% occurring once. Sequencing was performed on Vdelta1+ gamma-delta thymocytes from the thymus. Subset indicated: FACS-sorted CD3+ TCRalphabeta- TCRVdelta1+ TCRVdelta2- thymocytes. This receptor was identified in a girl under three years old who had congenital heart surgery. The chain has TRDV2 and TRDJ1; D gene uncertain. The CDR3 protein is CACGTEPAYTDKLIF. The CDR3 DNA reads TGTGCCTGTGGCACCGAGCCAGCTTACACCGATAAACTCATCTTT.